This entry lists 5 T cell receptor beta chains sequenced from one sample in a study of blood T cells in healthy people across ages. Then a second PCR, running roughly 6 to 12 cycles, was carried out with a sample-barcoded 5' primer and a J-beta primer mix. MiXCR was run by TCRdb on the 5' RACE reads, yielding one entry per CDR3 protein. The sample carries 1.2 million to 1.5 million distinct CDR3 sequences, around 55% recorded once. The specimen was blood. These receptors all stem from a man younger than 30 in good health.

This chain links TRBV29-1 with TRBJ1-2, with 7 bases that match TRBD1. The CDR3 is 13 residues long. Germline CDR1 reads SQVTM; CDR2 reads ANQGSEA. V shed 3 bases and J 4 bases; nucleotides not matched to a gene: 5. CDR3: CSVDSQGGYGYTF. The CDR3 DNA reads TGCAGCGTTGATTCTCAGGGGGGCTATGGCTACACCTTC. Drawing the rest from reference TRBV29-1 and TRBJ1-2, the complete variable domain is SAVISQKPSRDICQRGTSLTIQCQVDSQVTMMFWYRQQPGQSLTLIATANQGSEATYESGFVIDKFPISRPNLTFSTLTVSNMSPEDSSIYLCSVDSQGGYGYTFGSGTRLTVV.

CDR3 sequence: CASSPLGGADEQYF. The CDR3 DNA is TGTGCCAGCAGCCCATTAGGGGGGGCAGATGAGCAGTACTTC. This chain joins TRBV7-9 and TRBJ2-5; the D gene is possibly TRBD2 (7 bases). Germline values: CDR1 SEHNR, CDR2 FQNEAQ (reference sequence). V lost 5 bases to trimming and J lost 11 bases, with 21 bases between them. This CDR3 contains 14 residues.

This chain joins TRBV6-2 or TRBV6-3 and TRBJ2-2; no reliable D call. Germline V CDR1 and CDR2: MNHEY, SVGEGT. Trimming shortened V by 5 bases and J by 4 bases, and 14 bases separated the two germline ends. The CDR3 has 15 amino acids. This CDR3 is CASSSFIVGTGELFF. For the CDR3, the DNA is TGTGCCAGCAGTAGCTTCATCGTAGGCACCGGGGAGCTGTTTTTT.

The gene calls are TRBV27 and TRBJ1-2; no firm D call. Germline lookup yields CDR1 MNHEY and CDR2 SMNVEV (reference sequence). The germline V and J ends were trimmed by 3 bases and 1 base, with 18 bases remaining between them. This CDR3 is built from 17 residues. CDR3 DNA: TGTGCCAGCAGTTTCTCCGGAGGTCCCGCGATTAACTATGGCTACACCTTC. Its translation: CASSFSGGPAINYGYTF.

This clonotype has only a few counts. V is TRBV12-3 or TRBV12-4 and J is TRBJ2-5; the match to TRBD2 covers 16 bases. With 5 bases clipped from V and 4 bases from J, the junction kept 7 bases outside the gene matches. CDR3 length: 17 amino acids. The CDR3 region is CASSPGLAGGGRETQYF. The CDR3 region has the DNA TGTGCCAGCAGTCCGGGACTAGCGGGAGGGGGTCGAGAGACCCAGTACTTC.